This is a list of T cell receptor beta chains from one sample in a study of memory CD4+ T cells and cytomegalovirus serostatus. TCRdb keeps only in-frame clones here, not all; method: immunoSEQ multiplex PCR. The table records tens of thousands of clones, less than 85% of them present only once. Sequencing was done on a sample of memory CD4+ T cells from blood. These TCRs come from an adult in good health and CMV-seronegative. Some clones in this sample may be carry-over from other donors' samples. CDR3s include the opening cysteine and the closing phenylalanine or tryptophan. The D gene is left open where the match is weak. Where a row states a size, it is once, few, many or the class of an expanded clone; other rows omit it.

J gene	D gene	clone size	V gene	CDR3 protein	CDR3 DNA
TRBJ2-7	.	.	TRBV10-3	CAISEGREFDEQYF	TGTGCCATCAGTGAGGGCAGGGAATTCGACGAGCAGTACTTC
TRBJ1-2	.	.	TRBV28	CASSSRTGSLRAGYTF	TGTGCCAGCAGTTCCCGCACAGGGTCTCTGAGGGCTGGCTACACCTTC
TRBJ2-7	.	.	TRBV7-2	CASSLAAQGEQYF	TGTGCCAGCAGCTTAGCGGCTCAGGGGGAGCAGTACTTC
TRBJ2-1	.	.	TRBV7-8	CASNRVGVLNEQFF	TGTGCCAGCAATCGGGTTGGGGTCCTTAATGAGCAGTTCTTC
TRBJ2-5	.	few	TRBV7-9	CASSSPRGGQYF	TGTGCCAGCAGCTCCCCGAGAGGTGGCCAGTACTTC
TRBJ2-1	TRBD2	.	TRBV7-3	CASRLAGGPYEQFF	TGTGCCAGCAGACTAGCGGGAGGGCCGTATGAGCAGTTCTTC
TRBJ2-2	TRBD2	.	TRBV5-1	CASKKLAGLPNTGELFF	TGCGCCAGCAAGAAACTAGCGGGACTACCGAACACCGGGGAGCTGTTTTTT
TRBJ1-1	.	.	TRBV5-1	CASSFSDSLGTEAFF	TGCGCCAGCAGTTTCTCAGACAGCCTGGGGACTGAAGCTTTCTTT
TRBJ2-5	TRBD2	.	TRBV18	CASSSTSGEETQYF	TGTGCCAGCTCATCTACTAGCGGGGAAGAGACCCAGTACTTC
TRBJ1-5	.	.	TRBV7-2	CASSLVPAETGQPQHF	TGTGCCAGCAGCTTAGTGCCGGCCGAGACGGGCCAGCCCCAGCATTTT
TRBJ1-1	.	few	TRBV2	CASSATGEAFF	TGTGCCAGCAGTGCGACAGGAGAAGCTTTCTTT
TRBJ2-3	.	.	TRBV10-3	CAIRAGTDTQYF	TGTGCCATCAGGGCGGGCACAGATACGCAGTATTTT
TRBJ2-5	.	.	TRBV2	CASAAAGFQETQYF	TGTGCCAGCGCCGCAGCGGGTTTCCAAGAGACCCAGTACTTC
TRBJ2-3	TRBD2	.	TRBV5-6	CASSLRSGRSTDTQYF	TGTGCCAGCAGCTTGAGAAGCGGGAGGTCCACAGATACGCAGTATTTT
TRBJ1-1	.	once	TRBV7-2	CASSLGGAGRGNEAFF	TGTGCCAGCAGCTTAGGGGGGGCCGGACGGGGGAACGAAGCTTTCTTT
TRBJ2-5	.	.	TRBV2	CASSEAQGRQTQYF	TGTGCCAGCAGTGAAGCGCAGGGGAGACAGACCCAGTACTTC
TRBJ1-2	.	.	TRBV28	CASRPEGQGVYGYTF	TGTGCCAGCCGACCGGAGGGTCAAGGCGTTTACGGCTACACCTTC
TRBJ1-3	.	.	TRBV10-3	CAIRGPGKGGNTIYF	TGTGCCATCCGAGGTCCAGGGAAAGGTGGAAACACCATATATTTT
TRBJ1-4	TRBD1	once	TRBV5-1	CASSLGQGSEKLFF	TGCGCCAGCAGCTTAGGACAGGGGAGCGAAAAACTGTTTTTT
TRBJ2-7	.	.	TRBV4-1	CASSQPTVSYEQYF	TGCGCCAGCAGCCAACCGACAGTCTCCTACGAGCAGTACTTC
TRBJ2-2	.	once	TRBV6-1	CASSDTNTGELFF	TGTGCCAGCAGTGATACGAACACCGGGGAGCTGTTTTTT
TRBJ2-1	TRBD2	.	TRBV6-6	CASKTAGGSSEQFF	TGTGCCAGCAAGACTGCGGGAGGGTCGAGTGAGCAGTTCTTC
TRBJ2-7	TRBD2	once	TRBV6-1	CASSPGRASSYEQYF	TGTGCCAGCAGCCCAGGGAGGGCCTCCTCCTACGAGCAGTACTTC
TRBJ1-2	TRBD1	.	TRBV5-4	CASSSDRVGGYTF	TGTGCCAGCAGCTCTGACAGGGTTGGCGGCTACACCTTC
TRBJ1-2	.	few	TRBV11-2	CASSLEGGKGYGYTF	TGTGCCAGCAGCTTAGAGGGGGGAAAGGGCTATGGCTACACCTTC
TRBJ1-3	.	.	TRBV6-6	CASSLGATTSGNTIYF	TGTGCCAGCAGCTTAGGGGCGACGACCTCCGGAAACACCATATATTTT
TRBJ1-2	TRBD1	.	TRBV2	CASSRDRAYGYTF	TGTGCCAGCAGTCGGGACAGGGCCTATGGCTACACCTTC
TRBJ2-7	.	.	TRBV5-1	CASSLELEAWGEQYF	TGCGCCAGCAGCTTGGAACTAGAGGCCTGGGGTGAGCAGTACTTC
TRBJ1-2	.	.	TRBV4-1	CASSQEPTAGGYTF	TGCGCCAGCAGCCAAGAGCCGACGGCTGGGGGCTACACCTTC
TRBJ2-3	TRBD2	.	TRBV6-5	CASSYSLAGETQYF	TGTGCCAGCAGTTACTCGCTAGCGGGCGAGACGCAGTATTTT
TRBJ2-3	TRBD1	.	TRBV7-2	CASSYGTGGVDTQYF	TGTGCCAGCAGCTACGGGACAGGCGGTGTAGATACGCAGTATTTT
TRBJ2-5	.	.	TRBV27	CASRPGVGETQYF	TGTGCCAGCAGACCGGGAGTAGGAGAGACCCAGTACTTC
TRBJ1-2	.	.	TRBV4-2	CASSQDRGRANYGYTF	TGTGCCAGCAGCCAAGATAGGGGCAGGGCCAACTATGGCTACACCTTC
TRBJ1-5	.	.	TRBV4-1	CASSQPDMGFNNQPQHF	TGCGCCAGCAGCCAACCGGACATGGGGTTTAACAATCAGCCCCAGCATTTT
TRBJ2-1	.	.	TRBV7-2	CASSPLAAAFNEQFF	TGTGCCAGCAGCCCCCTAGCTGCTGCCTTTAATGAGCAGTTCTTC
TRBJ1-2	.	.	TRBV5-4	CASSQEDGDYGCTF	TGTGCCAGCAGCCAAGAGGACGGCGACTATGGCTGCACCTTC
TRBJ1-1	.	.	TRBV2	CASSAFSGTTEAFF	TGTGCCAGCAGTGCCTTCAGCGGGACCACTGAAGCTTTCTTT
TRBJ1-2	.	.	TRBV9	CASSVNGGGYTF	TGTGCCAGCAGCGTAAATGGGGGCGGCTACACCTTC
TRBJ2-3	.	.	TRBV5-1	CASSLDGTGTDTQYF	TGCGCCAGCAGCTTGGACGGAACCGGCACAGATACGCAGTATTTT
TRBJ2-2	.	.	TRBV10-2	CASSENGLLTNTGELFF	TGCGCCAGCAGTGAGAACGGACTACTAACGAACACCGGGGAGCTGTTTTTT
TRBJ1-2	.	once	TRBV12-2	CASRLGGTNYGYTF	TGTGCAAGTCGCCTAGGAGGAACTAACTATGGCTACACCTTC
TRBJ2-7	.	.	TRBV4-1	CASSHSSGESPYEQYF	TGCGCCAGCAGCCATTCTTCAGGGGAATCCCCCTACGAGCAGTACTTC
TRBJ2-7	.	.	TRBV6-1	CASSEAGPRQKQYF	TGTGCCAGCAGTGAAGCAGGACCAAGACAGAAGCAGTACTTC
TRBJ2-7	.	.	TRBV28	CASSAGIPTYEQYF	TGTGCCAGCTCCGCCGGGATTCCAACATACGAGCAGTACTTC
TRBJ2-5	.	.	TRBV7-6	CASSHGQYQETQYF	TGTGCCAGCAGCCACGGACAGTACCAAGAGACCCAGTACTTC
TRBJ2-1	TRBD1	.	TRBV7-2	CASSLGPGDRVFF	TGTGCCAGCAGCTTAGGACCAGGGGACAGGGTGTTCTTC
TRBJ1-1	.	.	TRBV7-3	CASSLNSNTEAFF	TGTGCCAGCAGCTTGAACTCGAACACTGAAGCTTTCTTT
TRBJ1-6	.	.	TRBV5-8	CASSPGLGNSPLHF	TGTGCCAGCAGCCCAGGACTGGGAAATTCACCCCTCCACTTT
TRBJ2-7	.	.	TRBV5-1	CASSSRTDTTEQYF	TGCGCCAGCAGCTCGAGGACCGATACTACGGAGCAGTACTTC